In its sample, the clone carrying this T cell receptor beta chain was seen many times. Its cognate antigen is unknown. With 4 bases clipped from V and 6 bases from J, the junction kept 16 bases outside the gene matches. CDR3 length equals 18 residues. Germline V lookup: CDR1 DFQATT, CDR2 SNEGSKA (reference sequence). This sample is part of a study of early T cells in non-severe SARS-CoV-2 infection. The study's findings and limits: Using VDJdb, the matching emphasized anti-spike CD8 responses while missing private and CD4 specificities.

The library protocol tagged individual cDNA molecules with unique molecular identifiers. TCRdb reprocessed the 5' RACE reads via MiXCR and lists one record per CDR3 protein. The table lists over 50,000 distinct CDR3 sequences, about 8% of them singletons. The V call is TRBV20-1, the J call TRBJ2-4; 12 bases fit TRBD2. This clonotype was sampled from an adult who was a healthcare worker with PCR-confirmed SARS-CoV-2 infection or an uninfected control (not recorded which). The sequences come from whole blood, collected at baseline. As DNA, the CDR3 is TGCAGTGCTACCCGGGCTAGCGGGAGGGCCGGTTCGGGAAACATTCAGTACTTC. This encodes CSATRASGRAGSGNIQYF.